This T cell receptor beta chain emerged from a study of cytomegalovirus exposure and HLA in healthy donors. The CDR3 is 14 amino acids. V was pared by 10 bases and J by 5 bases, with 20 bases between. CDR1 is MDHEN, CDR2 SYDVKM, per germline. 60 Vbeta and 13 Jbeta primers were used in PCR. Here immunoSEQ multiplex PCR was the method, and the copy in TCRdb shows in-frame clones only, minus some. Of under 150,000 clones listed, roughly 73% are singletons. This receptor was taken from a human donor in good health. J is TRBJ1-2 and V is TRBV28; possible D gene TRBD1, 6 bases. The sample comprised PBMCs. CDR3 sequence (DNA): TGTGCCACTACACTCACAGGGAAAGGGTATGGCTACACCTTC. Translating gives CATTLTGKGYGYTF.